These T cell receptor beta chains were read from a single sample in a study of regulatory T cells in long-lasting Graves disease. TCRdb processed the multiplex PCR reads anew with MiXCR; each CDR3 protein has one entry. The table records approximately 470,000 distinct CDR3 sequences, 16% of them present only once. These sequences were also reported in another study, on T cells in Graves' hyperthyroidism and ophthalmopathy.

Specimen: peripheral blood mononuclear cells (PBMCs), collected at new diagnosis, from a patient treated with antithyroid drugs. The source is a man between 40 and 49 years old with Graves disease. CDR3s include the opening cysteine and the closing phenylalanine or tryptophan. The order of the fields is V gene, D gene, clone size, J gene, CDR3 protein, CDR3 DNA. A D gene is named only where the DNA matches it firmly. A clone size is listed for some rows: how often the clone was seen (once, few, many), or a class if it is expanded.

>TRBV28|NA|many|TRBJ2-3
CASRLRETDTQYF
TGTGCCAGCAGACTTCGGGAGACAGATACGCAGTATTTT
>TRBV20-1|TRBD2|NA|TRBJ2-7
CSALGLPPINYEQYF
TGCAGTGCATTGGGACTACCACCTATAAACTACGAGCAGTACTTC
>TRBV10-3|NA|few|TRBJ2-3
CAISYPGSDTQYF
TGTGCCATCAGTTACCCGGGGTCAGATACGCAGTATTTT
>TRBV14|TRBD1|NA|TRBJ1-6
CASSQRQGEDSPLHF
TGTGCCAGCAGCCAACGACAGGGGGAGGATTCACCCCTCCACTTT
>TRBV13|TRBD1|many|TRBJ2-7
CASSNRDRSYEQYF
TGTGCCAGCAGCAACCGGGACAGATCCTACGAGCAGTACTTC
>TRBV4-1|TRBD2|few|TRBJ2-2
CASSQGTSGRFGELFF
TGCGCCAGCAGCCAAGGGACTAGCGGACGGTTCGGGGAGCTGTTTTTT
>TRBV28|NA|NA|TRBJ1-6
CASSLDYNSPLHF
TGTGCCAGCAGTTTAGATTATAATTCACCCCTCCACTTT
>TRBV2|NA|many|TRBJ2-3
CASSESGDFTDTQYF
TGTGCCAGCAGTGAGTCGGGGGATTTCACAGATACGCAGTATTTT
>TRBV5-1|TRBD1|many|TRBJ2-6
CASNLGDRSISGANVLTF
TGCGCCAGCAATCTAGGGGACAGGAGCATCTCTGGGGCCAACGTCCTGACTTTC
>TRBV12-3/TRBV12-4|NA|many|TRBJ1-1
CASSLGRVNTEAFF
TGTGCCAGCAGTTTAGGCAGGGTGAACACTGAAGCTTTCTTT